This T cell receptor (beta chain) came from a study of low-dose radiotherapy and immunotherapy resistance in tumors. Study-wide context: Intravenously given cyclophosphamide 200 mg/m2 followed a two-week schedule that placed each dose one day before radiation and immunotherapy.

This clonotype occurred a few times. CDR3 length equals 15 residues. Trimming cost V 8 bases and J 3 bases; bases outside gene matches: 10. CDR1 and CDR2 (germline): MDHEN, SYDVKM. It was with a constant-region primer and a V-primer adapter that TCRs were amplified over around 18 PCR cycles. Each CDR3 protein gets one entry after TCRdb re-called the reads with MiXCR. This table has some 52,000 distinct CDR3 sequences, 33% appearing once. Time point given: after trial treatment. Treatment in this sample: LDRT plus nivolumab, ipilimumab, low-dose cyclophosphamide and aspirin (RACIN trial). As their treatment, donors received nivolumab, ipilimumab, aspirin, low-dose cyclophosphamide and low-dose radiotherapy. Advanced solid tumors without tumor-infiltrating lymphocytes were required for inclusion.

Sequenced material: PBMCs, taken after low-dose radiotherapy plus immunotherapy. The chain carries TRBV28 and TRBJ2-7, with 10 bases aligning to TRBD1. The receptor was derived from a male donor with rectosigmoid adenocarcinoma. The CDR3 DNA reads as TGTGCCAGCCATGTTCCGGGACAGGGGAGCTACGAGCAGTACTTC. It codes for CASHVPGQGSYEQYF.